The present entry profiles one T cell receptor (beta chain) with its context. The antigen is undetermined. The data derive from a study of blood T cells in healthy people across ages. The study's findings and limits: The unknown donor CMV status may have confounded expanded clonotype changes.

Primers used in a second PCR of roughly 7 to 11 cycles were a sample-barcoded 5' primer and a J-beta primer mix. TCRdb called the 5' RACE reads again in MiXCR, with one record for every CDR3 protein. The data contain fewer than 800,000 distinct CDR3 sequences, 45% to 50% of them seen just once; the ten biggest clones take up approximately 32%. The receptor comes from a woman aged 55-69 years in good health. Sequencing was performed on blood.

The CDR3 DNA sequence: TGCAGTGCTCACCGGACAGGTTCAGTGGACTATGGCTACACCTTC. Its protein is CSAHRTGSVDYGYTF. The rearrangement links TRBV20-1 to TRBJ1-2; 7 bases align to TRBD1. The V gene's germline CDR1 is DFQATT and CDR2 SNEGSKA (reference sequence). Unmatched junction bases numbered 12, after V lost 5 bases and J lost 3 bases. This CDR3 contains 15 residues.